Listed below are T cell receptor beta chains from one sample, sequenced in a study of regulatory T cells in long-lasting Graves disease. TCRdb used MiXCR to reprocess the multiplex PCR reads, holding one entry per CDR3 protein. Of 350,000 to 450,000 distinct CDR3 sequences detected, approximately 15% appear once; the ten largest clones hold about 8%. The sample also formed part of further work on T cells in Graves' hyperthyroidism and ophthalmopathy.

This specimen was peripheral blood mononuclear cells (PBMCs), taken at new diagnosis, from a patient treated with antithyroid drugs. Every receptor here comes from a woman in her forties with Graves disease. CDR3s include the opening cysteine and the closing phenylalanine or tryptophan. The order of the fields is V gene, D gene, clone size, J gene, CDR3 protein, CDR3 DNA. D genes are given only for firm matches. Only some rows state a clone size, as once, few, many or a class for expanded clones.

>TRBV18|TRBD1|many|TRBJ2-7
CASSIGQGAYEQYF
TGTGCCAGCTCAATAGGACAGGGGGCCTACGAGCAGTACTTC
>TRBV28|TRBD2|many|TRBJ2-1
CASRLAGPYNEQFF
TGTGCCAGCAGACTAGCGGGACCCTACAATGAGCAGTTCTTC
>TRBV10-3|NA|many|TRBJ2-5
CAVRRGGRDVETQYF
TGTGCCGTCCGAAGGGGGGGGAGAGATGTGGAGACCCAGTACTTC
>TRBV3-1|TRBD2|many|TRBJ2-7
CASSQAAGGAKQYF
TGTGCCAGCAGCCAAGCAGCGGGAGGGGCAAAGCAGTACTTC
>TRBV20-1|NA|many|TRBJ1-2
CSARAGTEDGYTF
TGCAGTGCTAGAGCCGGGACGGAGGATGGCTACACCTTC
>TRBV6-2/TRBV6-3|TRBD2|many|TRBJ2-5
CATLAGYQETQYF
TGTGCCACCCTAGCGGGCTACCAAGAGACCCAGTACTTC
>TRBV20-1|NA|few|TRBJ2-5
CSHQIGETQYF
TGCAGCCATCAAATAGGAGAGACCCAGTACTTC
>TRBV12-3/TRBV12-4|NA|many|TRBJ2-3
CASGFFGRGTDTQYF
TGTGCCAGCGGCTTCTTTGGCCGTGGCACAGATACGCAGTATTTT
>TRBV12-3/TRBV12-4|TRBD1|many|TRBJ2-2
CASSRGQGSTGELFF
TGTGCCAGCAGCCGGGGACAGGGGAGCACCGGGGAGCTGTTTTTT
>TRBV5-1|NA|many|TRBJ2-3
CASTPGHTSSTDTQYF
TGCGCCAGCACCCCCGGGCATACGTCTAGCACAGATACGCAGTATTTT
>TRBV10-3|TRBD1|NA|TRBJ1-1
CAISEKKRTGPDTEAFF
TGTGCCATCAGTGAAAAAAAAAGGACAGGGCCTGACACTGAAGCTTTCTTT
>TRBV10-3|NA|many|TRBJ1-2
CAISEVREYGYTF
TGTGCCATCAGTGAGGTTAGGGAGTATGGCTACACCTTC
>TRBV12-3/TRBV12-4|NA|many|TRBJ1-1
CASSFSRRNTEAFF
TGTGCCAGCAGTTTTTCCAGACGGAACACTGAAGCTTTCTTT
>TRBV2|TRBD1|many|TRBJ2-7
CASLRGQGSYEQYF
TGTGCCAGCTTGCGTGGACAGGGCTCCTACGAGCAGTACTTC
>TRBV4-1|NA|NA|TRBJ1-2
CASSQEYGGYTF
TGCGCCAGCAGCCAAGAGTACGGCGGCTACACCTTC
>TRBV28|NA|many|TRBJ1-1
CASSLPGITEAFF
TGTGCCAGCAGTTTACCCGGGATCACTGAAGCTTTCTTT
>TRBV27|NA|few|TRBJ1-4
CASSSGGATNEKLFF
TGTGCCAGCAGTTCTGGGGGTGCAACTAATGAAAAACTGTTTTTT
>TRBV28|TRBD1|few|TRBJ1-4
CASSPAQGVEKLFF
TGTGCCAGCAGCCCCGCACAGGGGGTTGAAAAACTGTTTTTT
>TRBV27|NA|NA|TRBJ2-2
CARSLGQANTGELFF
TGTGCCCGCAGTTTAGGGCAGGCGAACACCGGGGAGCTGTTTTTT
>TRBV28|TRBD2|many|TRBJ2-7
CASSYGTSGTYEQYF
TGTGCCAGCAGTTACGGGACTAGCGGGACCTACGAGCAGTACTTC
>TRBV5-1|NA|NA|TRBJ1-6
CASSFDGSDSPLHF
TGCGCCAGCAGCTTTGACGGGTCAGATTCACCCCTCCACTTT
>TRBV6-5|TRBD2|many|TRBJ2-3
CASSYGTSRGDTQYF
TGTGCCAGCAGTTACGGGACTAGCCGGGGAGATACGCAGTATTTT
>TRBV14|TRBD1|few|TRBJ1-1
CASSTPDRGGTEAFF
TGTGCCAGCAGCACCCCGGACAGGGGTGGTACTGAAGCTTTCTTT
>TRBV7-9|TRBD2|many|TRBJ2-3
CASSLGLAGVEVTDTQYF
TGTGCCAGCAGCTTGGGGCTAGCGGGAGTAGAGGTCACAGATACGCAGTATTTT
>TRBV24-1|NA|many|TRBJ2-3
CATSDLTATDTQYF
TGTGCCACCAGTGATTTGACAGCTACAGATACGCAGTATTTT
>TRBV5-6|NA|few|TRBJ2-2
CASSSFGTPSLAGELFF
TGTGCCAGCAGCTCCTTCGGGACTCCATCCCTCGCCGGGGAGCTGTTTTTT
>TRBV12-3/TRBV12-4|NA|many|TRBJ2-7
CASSLAGQGKAYEQYF
TGTGCCAGCAGTTTAGCGGGGCAGGGAAAAGCCTACGAGCAGTACTTC
>TRBV11-1|NA|many|TRBJ2-1
CASSLVRSDYNEQFF
TGTGCCAGCAGCTTAGTTCGGTCGGACTACAATGAGCAGTTCTTC
>TRBV28|TRBD2|few|TRBJ2-1
CASSLSSGIPYNEQSF
TGTGCCAGCAGTTTATCTAGCGGGATCCCCTACAATGAGCAGTCCTTC
>TRBV7-8|NA|many|TRBJ2-1
CASSFTDYEQFF
TGTGCCAGCAGCTTTACAGACTATGAGCAGTTCTTC
>TRBV28|NA|many|TRBJ2-4
CASTLVGSENIQYF
TGTGCCAGCACCCTGGTGGGCAGCGAAAACATTCAGTACTTC
>TRBV6-1|NA|NA|TRBJ1-4
CVSSTITGREELFF
TGTGTCAGCAGTACCATCACAGGGCGTGAAGAACTGTTTTTT
>TRBV15|NA|few|TRBJ1-5
CATSRDERNQPQHF
TGTGCCACCAGCAGAGATGAGAGAAATCAGCCCCAGCATTTT
>TRBV3-1|NA|many|TRBJ2-7
CASSPSEVDYEQYF
TGTGCCAGCAGCCCTTCCGAGGTAGACTACGAGCAGTACTTC
>TRBV5-6|NA|many|TRBJ2-3
CASSLSFRAALSTDTQYF
TGTGCCAGCAGCTTGTCCTTCCGAGCGGCCCTTAGCACAGATACGCAGTATTTT
>TRBV11-2|TRBD1|few|TRBJ2-1
CASSLRGQGNEQFF
TGTGCCAGCAGCCTTAGGGGGCAAGGCAATGAGCAGTTCTTC
>TRBV27|TRBD2|many|TRBJ2-7
CASSFSALAETYEQYF
TGTGCCAGCAGCTTCTCCGCACTAGCGGAGACCTACGAGCAGTACTTC
>TRBV11-3|NA|many|TRBJ2-1
CASSLRGTVYNEQFF
TGTGCCAGCAGCTTAAGGGGGACGGTATACAATGAGCAGTTCTTC
>TRBV6-1|NA|NA|TRBJ2-2
CASSPTRENAGELFF
TGTGCCAGCAGCCCGACGAGGGAGAACGCCGGGGAGCTGTTTTTT
>TRBV28|NA|many|TRBJ1-5
CASSGTVQRPQHF
TGTGCCAGCAGTGGGACGGTCCAGCGGCCCCAGCATTTT
>TRBV28|NA|many|TRBJ2-7
CASSPKVWGAHEQYF
TGTGCCAGCAGTCCGAAGGTTTGGGGGGCCCACGAGCAGTACTTC
>TRBV6-5|TRBD1|few|TRBJ1-4
CASSYSPDRGRREKLFF
TGTGCCAGCAGTTACTCCCCGGACAGGGGGCGACGTGAAAAACTGTTTTTT
>TRBV28|NA|many|TRBJ2-1
CASSFDINEQFF
TGTGCCAGCAGTTTCGACATCAATGAGCAGTTCTTC
>TRBV28|NA|NA|TRBJ2-3
CASSLYFADTQYF
TGTGCCAGCAGTTTATATTTTGCAGATACGCAGTATTTT
>TRBV24-1|TRBD1|few|TRBJ2-7
CATSDSGTGTYEQYF
TGTGCCACCAGTGATTCCGGGACAGGAACCTACGAGCAGTACTTC
>TRBV6-1|NA|few|TRBJ2-7
CASSAPQQVDSYEQYF
TGTGCCAGCAGCGCCCCCCAGCAGGTTGACTCCTACGAGCAGTACTTC
>TRBV7-2|NA|NA|TRBJ1-6
CASSFYTLNSPLHF
TGTGCCAGCAGCTTTTACACGCTTAATTCACCCCTCCACTTT
>TRBV28|TRBD1|many|TRBJ1-5
CASSDRGNQPQHF
TGTGCCAGCAGTGACAGGGGGAATCAGCCCCAGCATTTT
>TRBV13|NA|many|TRBJ2-7
CASSSRGRDYEQYF
TGTGCCAGCAGCTCTAGGGGCCGGGACTACGAGCAGTACTTC
>TRBV5-1|NA|many|TRBJ2-7
CASSLEGGIYEQYF
TGCGCCAGCAGCTTGGAGGGGGGAATCTACGAGCAGTACTTC
>TRBV24-1|NA|many|TRBJ2-1
CATSDSFPSSYNEQFF
TGTGCCACCAGTGATTCTTTCCCGAGCTCCTACAATGAGCAGTTCTTC
>TRBV2|NA|many|TRBJ2-3
CASSERGSTDTQYF
TGTGCCAGCAGTGAAAGGGGGAGCACAGATACGCAGTATTTT
>TRBV5-5|TRBD2|NA|TRBJ2-7
CASSLPGLNIYEQYF
TGTGCCAGCAGCTTACCGGGACTAAACATTTACGAGCAGTACTTC
>TRBV12-3/TRBV12-4|TRBD2|many|TRBJ2-5
CASSIAGGETQYF
TGTGCCAGCAGCATAGCGGGAGGGGAGACCCAGTACTTC
>TRBV19|TRBD2|few|TRBJ2-7
CASSIFMSSGISYEQYF
TGTGCCAGTAGTATATTTATGTCGAGCGGGATCTCCTACGAGCAGTACTTC
>TRBV6-2/TRBV6-3|NA|NA|TRBJ2-1
CASSYSRGDGYNEQFF
TGTGCCAGCAGTTACAGTAGGGGGGATGGGTACAATGAGCAGTTCTTC